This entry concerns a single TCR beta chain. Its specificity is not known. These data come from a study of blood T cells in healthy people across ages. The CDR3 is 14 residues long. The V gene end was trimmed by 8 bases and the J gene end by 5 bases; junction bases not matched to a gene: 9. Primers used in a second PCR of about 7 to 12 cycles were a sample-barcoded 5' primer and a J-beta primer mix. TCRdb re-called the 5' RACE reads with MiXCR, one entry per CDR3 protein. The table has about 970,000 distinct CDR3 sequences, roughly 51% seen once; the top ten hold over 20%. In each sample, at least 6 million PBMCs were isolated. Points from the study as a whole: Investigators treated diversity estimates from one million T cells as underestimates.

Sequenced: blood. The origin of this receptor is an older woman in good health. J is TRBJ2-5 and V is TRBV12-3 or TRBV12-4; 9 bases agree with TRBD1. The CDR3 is CASRGQGDMETQYF. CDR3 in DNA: TGTGCCAGCCGGGGACAGGGAGACATGGAGACCCAGTACTTC.